This T cell receptor beta chain was recorded in a study of regulatory T cells in long-lasting Graves disease (dated by TCRdb to the early 2020s). Concerning the study at large: Persistent Graves' disease was defined as persistently positive TSH receptor autoantibodies together with antithyroid drug treatment for over 5 years. The study took place in China and was registered as a clinical trial. Antithyroid drugs had been taken for approximately 9.5 years on average by persistent Graves' disease patients in the clinical cohort. A total of 35 or so samples were covered by TCR sequencing, comprising some 13 persistent and around 20 newly diagnosed Graves' disease patients. Peripheral blood TCR sequencing and RNA sequencing compared persistent Graves' disease patients with newly diagnosed Graves' disease patients.

This specimen's time point label, per the study, means: persistent/refractory GD, antithyroid drugs over 5 years with positive TRAb. For both TCR sequencing and RNA sequencing, RNA was extracted from PBMCs in TRIzol. The diagnosis of Graves' disease was made according to American Thyroid Association guidelines. Patients were recruited from an endocrinology department in Xi'an, China. Each patient gave around 9 milliliters of peripheral blood, collected in an EDTA anticoagulant tube. Ficoll Paque Plus density gradient separation was used to isolate PBMCs, and no further T cell sorting was done. An Agilent 2100 Bioanalyzer and agarose gel were used to assess RNA quality, and a NanoDrop 2000 was used to measure RNA concentration. Library method: multiplex PCR. Sequencing took place on an Illumina HiSeq 4000. CDR3 regions were amplified by Arm-PCR with iRepertoire HTBI primers to construct TCR beta libraries. PCR products were gel purified before sequencing. In the original analysis: Gene usage analysis of CDR3 amino acid clonotypes used the approximately 62 TRBV and 14 to 15 TRBJ segments found across samples. COPE and FqMerger were used to merge filtered high-quality paired reads into contigs. BLAST was used to align contigs to the IMGT TRBV, TRBD and TRBJ reference genes, and CDR3 was defined following IMGT. Highly expanded clones were defined as clonotypes with a frequency above 0.1%. Repertoire diversity was measured by Shannon entropy, and V-J evenness by the Gini coefficient. Clonotypes shared by more than one individual were considered public. Starting from the raw public reads, TCRdb applied fastp trimming at Q25, assembled clones with MiXCR and retained in-frame beta chains. Each entry is one CDR3 protein sequence, shown with its most common DNA and genes. The V and J calls and clone size are TCRdb's, not the authors'. For this sample the table gives 350,000 to 450,000 distinct CDR3 sequences, of which roughly 20% were detected only once. Less than 25% of the sample belongs to the ten largest clones.

This clonotype has ten or more counts. The specificity of this receptor is unknown. Base qualities are not recorded, but no much larger clone differs from it by a single base. From the cysteine through the phenylalanine, the CDR3 covers 16 amino acids. Only CDR3 DNA is held: 48 bases, read in frame from base 1. Germline trimming amounts to 4 bases on V and 4 bases on J, with 12 as the count of junction bases outside the gene matches. The germline V gene supplies CDR1 MDHEN and CDR2 SYDVKM. The paper as a whole reports these results and caveats: TRBV28, TRBJ1-2 and TRBJ2-5 were preferentially used in persistent disease, while TRBV20-1 and TRBJ2-1 were favored in newly diagnosed disease. Sequencing and analysis were restricted to the TCR beta chain. The small sample size was acknowledged by the authors as a limitation that may reduce accuracy. Patients with persistent disease shared more public clonotypes (around 2,500) than newly diagnosed patients did (around 930). Because the primary lesion, thyroid tissue, could not be accessed, the study looked at peripheral blood alone. Compared with newly diagnosed patients, patients with persistent Graves' disease had lower TCR Shannon entropy and fewer highly expanded clones, which suggests clonal expansion.

This clonotype was obtained from a female donor with Graves disease. The sequencing used peripheral blood mononuclear cells (PBMCs), collected when the disease was refractory, from a patient treated with antithyroid drugs. The sequence joins TRBV28 to TRBJ1-2; the junction holds 7 bases that match TRBD1. The CDR3 reads as follows: CASSSFSGRGTYGYTF. The nucleotides are TGTGCCAGCAGTTCTTTCTCGGGCAGGGGGACCTATGGCTACACCTTC.